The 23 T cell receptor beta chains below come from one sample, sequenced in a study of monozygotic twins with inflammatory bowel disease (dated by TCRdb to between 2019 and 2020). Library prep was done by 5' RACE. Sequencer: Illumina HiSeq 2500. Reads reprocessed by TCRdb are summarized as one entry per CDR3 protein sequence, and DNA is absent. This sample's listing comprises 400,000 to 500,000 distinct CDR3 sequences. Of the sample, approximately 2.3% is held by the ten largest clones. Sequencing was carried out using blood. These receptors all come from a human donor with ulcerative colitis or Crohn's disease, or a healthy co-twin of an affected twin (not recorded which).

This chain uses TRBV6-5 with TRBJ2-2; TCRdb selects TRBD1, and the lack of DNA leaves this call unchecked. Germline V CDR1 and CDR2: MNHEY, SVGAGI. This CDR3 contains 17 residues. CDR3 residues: CASSYLTGTGYPGELFF.

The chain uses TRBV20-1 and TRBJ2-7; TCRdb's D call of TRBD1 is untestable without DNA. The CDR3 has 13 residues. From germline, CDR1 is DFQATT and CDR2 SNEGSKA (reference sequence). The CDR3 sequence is CSARGDRAYEQYF.

This CDR3 reads CASSLEQGWQEIQYF. This chain uses TRBV7-2 with TRBJ2-5; TCRdb selects TRBD1, and the lack of DNA leaves this call unchecked. Germline V CDR1 and CDR2: SGHTA, FQGNSA. The CDR3 is made up of 15 amino acids.

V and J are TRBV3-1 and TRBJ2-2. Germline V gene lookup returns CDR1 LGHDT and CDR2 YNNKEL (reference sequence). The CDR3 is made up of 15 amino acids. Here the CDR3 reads CASSQDNMNTGELFF.

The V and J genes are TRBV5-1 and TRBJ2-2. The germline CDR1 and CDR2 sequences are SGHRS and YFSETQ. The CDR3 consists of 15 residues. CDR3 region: CASSLAPGNTGELFF. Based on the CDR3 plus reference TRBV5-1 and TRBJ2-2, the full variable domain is KAGVTQTPRYLIKTRGQQVTLSCSPISGHRSVSWYQQTPGQGLQFLFEYFSETQRNKGNFPGRFSGRQFSNSRSEMNVSTLELGDSALYLCASSLAPGNTGELFFGEGSRLTVL.

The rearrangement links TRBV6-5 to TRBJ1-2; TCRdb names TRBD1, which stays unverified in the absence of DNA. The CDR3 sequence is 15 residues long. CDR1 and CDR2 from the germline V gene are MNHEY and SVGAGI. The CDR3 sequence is CASSSLRDRGPGYTF.

This chain's CDR3 is CASSLVGQGAPGDGYTF. The rearrangement joins TRBV5-1 to TRBJ1-2; TCRdb designates TRBD1, a call that cannot be tested without DNA. Looked up from germline, CDR1 is SGHRS and CDR2 is YFSETQ. There are 17 residues in the CDR3.

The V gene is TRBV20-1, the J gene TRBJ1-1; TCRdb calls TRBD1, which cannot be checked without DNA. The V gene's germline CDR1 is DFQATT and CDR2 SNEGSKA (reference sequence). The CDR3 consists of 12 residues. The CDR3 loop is CSAGGMTGEAFF.

CDR3 residues: CASSLAGQGSHEQYF. This chain links TRBV5-5 with TRBJ2-7; TCRdb picks TRBD1, but there is no DNA to check that call. The CDR3 runs to 15 residues. CDR1 is SGHKS and CDR2 is YYEKEE in the germline V gene (reference sequence).

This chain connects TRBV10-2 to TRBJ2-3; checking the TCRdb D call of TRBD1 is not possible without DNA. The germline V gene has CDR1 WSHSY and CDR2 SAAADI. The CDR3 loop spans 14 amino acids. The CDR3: CAPPRCSATDTQYF.

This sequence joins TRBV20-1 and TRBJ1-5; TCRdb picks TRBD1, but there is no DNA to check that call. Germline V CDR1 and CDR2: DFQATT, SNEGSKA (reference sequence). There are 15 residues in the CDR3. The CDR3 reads CSASAGTGSYQPQHF.

The CDR3 spells CASSYVRISGKSYNEQFF. The V gene is TRBV27, the J gene TRBJ2-1; TCRdb designates TRBD2, a call that cannot be tested without DNA. This CDR3 comprises 18 residues. CDR1 and CDR2 (germline): MNHEY, SMNVEV (reference sequence).

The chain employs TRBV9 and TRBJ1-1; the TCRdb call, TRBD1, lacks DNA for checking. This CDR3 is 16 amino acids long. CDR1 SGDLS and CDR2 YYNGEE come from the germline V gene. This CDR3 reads CASSASTGYGATEAFF.

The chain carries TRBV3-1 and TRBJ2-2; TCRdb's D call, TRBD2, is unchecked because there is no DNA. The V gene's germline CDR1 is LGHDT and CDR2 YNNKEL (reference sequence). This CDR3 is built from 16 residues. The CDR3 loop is CASSQVLAENTGELFF.

The CDR3 region is CASSEAGYDEAFF. The chain recombines TRBV5-1 with TRBJ1-1. CDR1 is SGHRS, CDR2 YFSETQ, per germline. The CDR3 runs to 13 residues.

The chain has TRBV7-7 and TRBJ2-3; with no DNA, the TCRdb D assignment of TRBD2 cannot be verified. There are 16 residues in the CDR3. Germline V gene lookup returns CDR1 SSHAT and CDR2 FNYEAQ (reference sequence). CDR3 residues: CASSASPSGSTDTQYF.

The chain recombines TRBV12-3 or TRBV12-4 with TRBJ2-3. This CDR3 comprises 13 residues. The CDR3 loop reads CASSLKGADTQYF.

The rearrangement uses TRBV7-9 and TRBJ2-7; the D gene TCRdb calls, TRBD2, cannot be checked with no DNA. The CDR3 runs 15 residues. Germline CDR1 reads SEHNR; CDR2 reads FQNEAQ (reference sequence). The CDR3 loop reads CASSKFSGRSYEQYF.

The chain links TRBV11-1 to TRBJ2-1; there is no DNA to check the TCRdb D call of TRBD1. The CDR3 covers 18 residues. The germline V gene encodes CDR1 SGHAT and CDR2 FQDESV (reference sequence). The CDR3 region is CASSPRGGKSGSYNEQFF.

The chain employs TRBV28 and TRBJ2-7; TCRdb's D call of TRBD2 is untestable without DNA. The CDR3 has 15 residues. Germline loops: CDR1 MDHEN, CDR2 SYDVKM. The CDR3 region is CASRGGGAGSYEQYF.

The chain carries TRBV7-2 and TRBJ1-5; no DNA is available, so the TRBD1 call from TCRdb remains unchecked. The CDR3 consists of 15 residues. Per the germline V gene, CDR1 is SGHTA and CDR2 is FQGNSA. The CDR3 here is CASKTGGGGNQPQHF.

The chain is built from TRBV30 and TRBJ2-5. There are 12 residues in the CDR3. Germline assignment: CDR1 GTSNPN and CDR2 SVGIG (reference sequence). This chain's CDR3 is CAWSSLQETQYF.

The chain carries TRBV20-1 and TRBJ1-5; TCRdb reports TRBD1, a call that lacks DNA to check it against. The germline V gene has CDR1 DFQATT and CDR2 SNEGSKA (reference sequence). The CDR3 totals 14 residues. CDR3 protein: CSASRPGKNQPQHF.